This TCR beta chain derives from a study of T cells in Graves' hyperthyroidism and ophthalmopathy. RNA transcripts were the template for amplifying TCR beta CDR3 regions. In the first-round RT-PCR of the TCR CDR3, the HTBI primer set was used. TCRdb analysed the multiplex PCR reads with MiXCR anew, one entry per CDR3 protein. The data contain roughly 420,000 distinct CDR3 sequences, roughly 13% of them singletons. Patients between 18 and 65 years old had hyperthyroidism, newly diagnosed and lasting under 2 months. Thyroid ultrasound and orbital computed tomography, with clinical symptoms and serum thyroxine and TRAb, informed diagnoses. Ten or more counts support this clonotype. This clonotype was obtained from a woman younger than 30 with Graves' hyperthyroidism. Sequencing input: blood.

Written as DNA, the CDR3 is TGTGCCAGCAGCTACGGTACAGCGGGAGTTTACGAGCAGTACTTC. Translating gives CASSYGTAGVYEQYF. J is TRBJ2-7 and V is TRBV28; the match to TRBD2 covers 8 bases. The CDR3 sequence is 15 residues long. V was pared by 6 bases and J by 4 bases, with 11 bases of the junction left unmatched. Per the germline V gene, CDR1 is MDHEN and CDR2 is SYDVKM.